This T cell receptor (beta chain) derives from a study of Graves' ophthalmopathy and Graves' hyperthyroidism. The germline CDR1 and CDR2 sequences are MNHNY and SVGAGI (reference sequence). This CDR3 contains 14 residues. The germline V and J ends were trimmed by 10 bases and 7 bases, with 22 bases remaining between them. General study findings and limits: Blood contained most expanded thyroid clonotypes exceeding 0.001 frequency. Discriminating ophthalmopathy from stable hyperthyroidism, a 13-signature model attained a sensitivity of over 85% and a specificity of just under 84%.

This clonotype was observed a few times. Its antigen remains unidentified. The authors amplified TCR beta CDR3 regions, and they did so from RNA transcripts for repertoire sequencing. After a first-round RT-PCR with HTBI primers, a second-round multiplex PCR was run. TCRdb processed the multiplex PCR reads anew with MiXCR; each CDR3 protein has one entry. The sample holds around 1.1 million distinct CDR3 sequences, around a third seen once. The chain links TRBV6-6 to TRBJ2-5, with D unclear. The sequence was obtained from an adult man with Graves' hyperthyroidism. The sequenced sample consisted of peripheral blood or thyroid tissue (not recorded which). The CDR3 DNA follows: TGTGCCACCGAACCCGGGCTCGTAAGACCGACCCAGTACTTC. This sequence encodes CATEPGLVRPTQYF.